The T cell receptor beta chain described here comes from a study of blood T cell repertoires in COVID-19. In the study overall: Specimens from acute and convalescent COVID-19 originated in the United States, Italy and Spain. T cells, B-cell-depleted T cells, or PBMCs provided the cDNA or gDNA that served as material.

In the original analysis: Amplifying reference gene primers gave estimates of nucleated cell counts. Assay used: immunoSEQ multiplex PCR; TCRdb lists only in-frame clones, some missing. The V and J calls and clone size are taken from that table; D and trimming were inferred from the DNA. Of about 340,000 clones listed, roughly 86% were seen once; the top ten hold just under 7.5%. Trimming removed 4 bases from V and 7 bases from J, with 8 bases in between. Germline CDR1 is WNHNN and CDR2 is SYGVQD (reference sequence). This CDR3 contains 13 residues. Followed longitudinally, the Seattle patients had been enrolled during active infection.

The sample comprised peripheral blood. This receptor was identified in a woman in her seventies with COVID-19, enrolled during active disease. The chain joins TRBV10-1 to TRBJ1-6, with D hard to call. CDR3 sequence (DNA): TGCGCCAGCAGTGGAGGGAGGAATTCACCCCTCCACTTT. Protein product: CASSGGRNSPLHF.